These 25 T cell receptor beta chains were sequenced from one sample in a study of shared clonotypes between healthy human individuals. Sequencing was performed with immunoSEQ multiplex PCR; in TCRdb, only in-frame clones are kept and a portion is missing. Counted here are approximately 530,000 clones, approximately 94% occurring once; the ten biggest clones make up approximately 0.06%. The sequencing sample was made of naive CD4+ T cells sorted from blood. Subset reported: CD45RA+ positively selected. The receptors originated from a woman in her thirties in good health.

The chain employs TRBV6-5 and TRBJ2-1, with a tentative D call TRBD2 (6 bases). CDR3 length: 12 amino acids. Germline V gives CDR1 MNHEY, CDR2 SVGAGI. V lost 2 bases to trimming and J lost 9 bases, with 8 bases between them. DNA of the CDR3: TGTGCCAGCAGTTACATGGAGGGTGAGCAGTTCTTC. Residues: CASSYMEGEQFF.

This rearrangement joins TRBV7-2 to TRBJ2-3; D not certain. CDR3 length: 14 residues. Between the trimmed V and J ends, which lost 1 base and 4 bases, there was a span of 9 bases. Germline CDR1 is SGHTA and CDR2 is FQGNSA. The CDR3 sequence: CASSLVGDSDTQYF. CDR3 bases: TGTGCCAGCAGCTTAGTTGGTGACTCAGATACGCAGTATTTT. Looking up the rest from reference TRBV7-2 and TRBJ2-3 gives the full variable domain: GAGVSQSPSNKVTEKGKDVELRCDPISGHTALYWYRQSLGQGLEFLIYFQGNSAPDKSGLPSDRFSAERTGGSVSTLTIQRTQQEDSAVYLCASSLVGDSDTQYFGPGTRLTVL.

The chain employs TRBV5-1 and TRBJ2-3; TRBD1 is a possible D gene (5 bases). Germline V CDR1 and CDR2: SGHRS, YFSETQ. The V and J ends lost 0 bases and 9 bases respectively, with 5 bases between them. The CDR3 covers 11 residues. This CDR3 is CASSLGGTQYF. As DNA, the CDR3 is TGCGCCAGCAGCTTGGGGGGCACGCAGTATTTT. Based on the CDR3 plus reference TRBV5-1 and TRBJ2-3, the full variable domain is KAGVTQTPRYLIKTRGQQVTLSCSPISGHRSVSWYQQTPGQGLQFLFEYFSETQRNKGNFPGRFSGRQFSNSRSEMNVSTLELGDSALYLCASSLGGTQYFGPGTRLTVL.

The gene calls are TRBV28 and TRBJ1-2, with a weak D call TRBD1 (5 bases). This CDR3 spans 12 amino acids. V lost 7 bases to trimming and J lost 5 bases, with 11 bases between them. Germline assignment: CDR1 MDHEN and CDR2 SYDVKM. CDR3 amino acids: CASKVGGYGYTF. In nucleotides, the CDR3 is TGTGCCAGCAAGGTCGGGGGTTATGGCTACACCTTC.

V gene TRBV9 combines with J gene TRBJ1-1, with D uncertain. CDR1 is SGDLS and CDR2 is YYNGEE in the germline V gene. V shed 0 bases and J shed 3 bases, with 12 bases lying between them. The CDR3 consists of 15 residues. CDR3 region: CASSVDSGGHTEAFF. DNA for the CDR3: TGTGCCAGCAGCGTAGATTCGGGTGGGCACACTGAAGCTTTCTTT.

The chain carries TRBV28 and TRBJ1-4, with 9 bases fitting TRBD1. V lost 7 bases and J lost 8; bases outside the gene matches: 8. Germline CDR1 MDHEN, CDR2 SYDVKM. This CDR3 has 14 residues. The CDR3 region has the DNA TGTGCCAGCACTCCGGGACAGGGTAGGGAAAAACTGTTTTTT. Protein sequence: CASTPGQGREKLFF.

This chain joins TRBV30 and TRBJ2-2; TRBD2 matches 7 bases. CDR3 size: 16 residues. V lost 4 bases, J lost 0 bases, and 8 bases stayed unmatched. Germline assignment: CDR1 GTSNPN and CDR2 SVGIG (reference sequence). Here the CDR3 DNA reads TGTGCCTGGATCCGTCTAGCGGAAGCGAACACCGGGGAGCTGTTTTTT. Its protein product is CAWIRLAEANTGELFF.

The chain uses TRBV7-8 and TRBJ1-5, with 8 bases lining up with TRBD1. V shed 2 bases and J 6 bases; nucleotides not matched to a gene: 9. CDR1 is SGHVS and CDR2 is FQNEAQ in the germline V gene. The CDR3 covers 16 residues. The CDR3, as DNA: TGTGCCAGCAGCTTATGGGCGGACAGGGAATTTCAGCCCCAGCATTTT. Translated: CASSLWADREFQPQHF.

The chain carries TRBV27 and TRBJ1-5, with D hard to call. V lost 5 bases, J lost 9 bases, and 14 bases lay in between. Germline V gene sequence: CDR1 MNHEY, CDR2 SMNVEV (reference sequence). This CDR3 contains 13 residues. The CDR3 loop is CASSPATPPPQHF. The CDR3 coding sequence is TGTGCCAGCAGTCCCGCGACACCGCCGCCCCAGCATTTT.

This sequence joins TRBV25-1 and TRBJ1-2; TRBD1 is a possible D gene (5 bases). The CDR3 is made up of 14 amino acids. The V end lost 4 bases, the J end lost 8 bases, and 17 bases lay between the germline ends. Germline loops: CDR1 MGHDK, CDR2 SYGVNS. This CDR3 reads CASSGLGGGGGYTF. In DNA form, the CDR3 reads TGTGCCAGCAGTGGGCTGGGGGGGGGAGGAGGCTACACCTTC.

V and J are TRBV9 and TRBJ2-7, with TRBD2 matching over 7 bases. The CDR3 is made up of 14 amino acids. In germline, CDR1 is SGDLS, CDR2 YYNGEE. The ends lost 3 bases at V and 3 bases at J; junction bases unmatched: 6. CDR3 sequence reads: CASSEGLSVYEQYF. CDR3 DNA sequence: TGTGCCAGCAGCGAGGGACTATCCGTCTACGAGCAGTACTTC.

The CDR3 loop is CASSYRRHQETQYF. The CDR3 nucleotides read TGTGCCAGCAGTTACCGGCGGCACCAAGAGACCCAGTACTTC. This sequence joins TRBV6-6 and TRBJ2-5; no firm D call. Trimming pared 2 bases from V and 0 bases from J, leaving 7 bases between. Germline values: CDR1 MNHNY, CDR2 SVGAGI (reference sequence). The CDR3 loop spans 14 amino acids.

The chain has TRBV28 and TRBJ2-5; D gene uncertain. V was trimmed by 2 bases and J by 5 bases, leaving 9 bases between them. CDR1 is MDHEN, CDR2 SYDVKM, per germline. The CDR3 consists of 13 residues. The CDR3 DNA follows: TGTGCCAGCAGTTTAGGGTTCTGGGAGACCCAGTACTTC. Protein product: CASSLGFWETQYF.

The chain carries TRBV11-1 and TRBJ2-1, with a weak D call TRBD1 (6 bases). Trimming removed 5 bases at V and 6 bases at J, with 14 bases between. The germline gives CDR1 SGHAT, CDR2 FQDESV (reference sequence). This CDR3 has 14 residues. CDR3 DNA: TGTGCCAGCAGCCGTACCAGGGGTCCCAATGAGCAGTTCTTC. It is translated as CASSRTRGPNEQFF.

The chain recombines TRBV28 with TRBJ1-1; 9 nucleotides line up with TRBD1. CDR1 is MDHEN, CDR2 SYDVKM, per germline. CDR3 length: 15 amino acids. J was trimmed by 5 bases and V by 3 bases; bases with no gene match: 7. For the CDR3, the DNA is TGTGCCAGCAGTTTGGGGACAGGGTGGGAGACTGAAGCTTTCTTT. Its translation is CASSLGTGWETEAFF.

The rearrangement uses TRBV7-3 and TRBJ1-1; 7 bases fit TRBD1. The CDR3 has 16 amino acids. Germline V CDR1 and CDR2: SGHTA, FQGTGA. With V trimmed by 5 bases and J by 0 bases, 9 bases remained unmatched. CDR3 amino acids: CASSPRQGLMNTEAFF. CDR3 DNA sequence: TGTGCCAGCAGCCCCCGACAGGGTTTAATGAACACTGAAGCTTTCTTT.

The chain has TRBV6-6 and TRBJ1-2, with no clear D. Germline loops: CDR1 MNHNY, CDR2 SVGAGI (reference sequence). CDR3 size: 12 residues. The ends were cut back, 4 bases at V and 0 bases at J, with 3 bases in the middle. CDR3 protein: CASSSTNYGYTF. The CDR3 nucleotides read TGTGCCAGCAGTTCGACTAACTATGGCTACACCTTC.

The chain uses TRBV7-7 and TRBJ2-1; 11 nucleotides line up with TRBD2. The V gene's germline CDR1 is SSHAT and CDR2 FNYEAQ (reference sequence). There are 14 residues in the CDR3. The junction had 11 bases not matched to a gene; V was cut back by 10 bases and J by 9 bases. CDR3 coding DNA: TGTGCCATCATTAGCGGGAGGGTTAATGGTGAGCAGTTCTTC. Translated: CAIISGRVNGEQFF.

The rearrangement joins TRBV7-8 to TRBJ1-1, with D tentatively TRBD1 (6 bases). In germline, CDR1 is SGHVS, CDR2 FQNEAQ. The CDR3 is 16 residues long. V lost 4 bases and J lost 2, with 17 bases in between. The CDR3 sequence: CASSSQQGLVNTEAFF. In nucleotides, the CDR3 is TGTGCCAGCAGCTCACAACAGGGCCTAGTAAACACTGAAGCTTTCTTT.

V is TRBV5-1 and J is TRBJ2-7, with 8 bases lining up with TRBD1. Germline values: CDR1 SGHRS, CDR2 YFSETQ. V dropped 0 bases and J dropped 7; count of bases not matched to a gene: 6. The CDR3 loop spans 14 amino acids. CDR3 residues: CASSLGGQVREQYF. CDR3 DNA sequence: TGCGCCAGCAGCTTGGGGGGACAGGTTAGAGAGCAGTACTTC.

This sequence joins TRBV5-8 and TRBJ1-1; D gene ambiguous. The CDR3 totals 16 residues. Germline assignment: CDR1 SGHTS and CDR2 YDEGEE. V was shortened by 1 base and J by 0 bases, with 13 bases between the two germline ends. CDR3 protein: CASSLSLGQMNTEAFF. In nucleotides, the CDR3 is TGTGCCAGCAGCTTGAGTCTCGGGCAGATGAACACTGAAGCTTTCTTT. The full variable domain, in which reference TRBV5-8 and TRBJ1-1 provide the parts outside the CDR3, is EAGVTQSPTHLIKTRGQQATLRCSPISGHTSVYWYQQALGLGLQFLLWYDEGEERNRGNFPPRFSGRQFPNYSSELNVNALELEDSALYLCASSLSLGQMNTEAFFGQGTRLTVV.

CDR3 protein: CAISDSMSNQPQHF. The CDR3 DNA follows: TGTGCCATCAGTGACTCGATGAGCAATCAGCCCCAGCATTTT. This chain links TRBV10-3 with TRBJ1-5, with D unresolved. CDR3 size: 14 residues. Trimming took 3 bases from V and 1 from J, leaving 7 bases between them. Germline V gene sequence: CDR1 ENHRY, CDR2 SYGVKD.

This chain links TRBV13 with TRBJ1-1; D gene unclear. CDR3 length: 12 residues. V was trimmed by 6 bases and J by 11 bases, leaving 16 bases between them. Germline CDR1 and CDR2: PRHDT and FYEKMQ (reference sequence). CDR3 in amino acids: CASSSAGFNAFF. CDR3 DNA sequence: TGTGCCAGCAGTTCGGCTGGGTTTAACGCTTTCTTT.

The rearrangement joins TRBV28 to TRBJ1-6; no firm D call. Germline V CDR1 and CDR2: MDHEN, SYDVKM. This CDR3 contains 14 residues. V was pared by 3 bases and J by 7 bases, with 10 bases between. CDR3 amino acids: CASSFTARNSPLHF. CDR3 bases: TGTGCCAGCAGTTTCACAGCGAGGAATTCACCCCTCCACTTT.

The genes are TRBV18 and TRBJ1-5; D gene unclear. The length of the CDR3 is 16 residues. Germline CDR1 and CDR2: KGHSH and LQKENI. V lost 5 bases and J lost 4, with 18 bases in between. The CDR3 coding sequence is TGTGCCAGCTCAAGATCAGACACCCTCGGGAATCAGCCCCAGCATTTT. It is translated as CASSRSDTLGNQPQHF.